A selection of T cell receptor beta chains follows, all from one sample in a study of early T cells in non-severe SARS-CoV-2 infection. In TCRdb, the 5' RACE reads were re-called with MiXCR into one record per CDR3 protein. The sample holds approximately 120,000 distinct CDR3 sequences; around 14% are singletons and the top ten take 21%. Sequences were obtained from whole blood. The receptors shown here come from an adult who was a healthcare worker with PCR-confirmed SARS-CoV-2 infection or an uninfected control (not recorded which). Both conserved end residues are trimmed from each CDR3. Where a row states a size, it is once, few, many or the class of an expanded clone; other rows omit it.

clone_size | j_call | v_call | cdr3_aa
- | TRBJ2-1 | TRBV3-1 | ASSHPSSDRGNNEQF
- | TRBJ1-5 | TRBV2 | ASSGQGVVNQPQH
- | TRBJ1-1 | TRBV29-1 | SAVVGTGFMNTEAF
- | TRBJ2-3 | TRBV20-1 | SLTTTSLDTDTQY
- | TRBJ1-2 | TRBV30 | AWRLGYGYT
few | TRBJ1-6 | TRBV11-2 | ASSIDQGSPLH
many | TRBJ1-2 | TRBV18 | ASSPGGTYGYT
- | TRBJ2-3 | TRBV20-1 | SASGTSATDTQY
many | TRBJ2-1 | TRBV7-3 | ASSSTASSYNEQF
- | TRBJ1-2 | TRBV18 | ASSPGRSDYGYT
few | TRBJ2-1 | TRBV9 | ASSVWGESSYNEQF
- | TRBJ2-1 | TRBV9 | ASSASSYNEQF
few | TRBJ2-3 | TRBV20-1 | SASSGGAGTDTQY
- | TRBJ2-7 | TRBV6-1 | ASSERTGVFLEQY
few | TRBJ2-1 | TRBV4-1 | ASSQPLAGTRNEQF
few | TRBJ1-6 | TRBV14 | ASSQYYNSPLH
few | TRBJ2-2 | TRBV19 | ASRYGVTSNTGELF
many | TRBJ1-3 | TRBV12-3/TRBV12-4 | ASSLSGGYGNTIY
few | TRBJ1-5 | TRBV19 | ASSFQDEGNQPQH
- | TRBJ1-3 | TRBV10-2 | ASSESRGGNTIY
many | TRBJ2-5 | TRBV7-9 | ASSAEETQY
few | TRBJ1-2 | TRBV5-1 | ASSLETRVDGYT